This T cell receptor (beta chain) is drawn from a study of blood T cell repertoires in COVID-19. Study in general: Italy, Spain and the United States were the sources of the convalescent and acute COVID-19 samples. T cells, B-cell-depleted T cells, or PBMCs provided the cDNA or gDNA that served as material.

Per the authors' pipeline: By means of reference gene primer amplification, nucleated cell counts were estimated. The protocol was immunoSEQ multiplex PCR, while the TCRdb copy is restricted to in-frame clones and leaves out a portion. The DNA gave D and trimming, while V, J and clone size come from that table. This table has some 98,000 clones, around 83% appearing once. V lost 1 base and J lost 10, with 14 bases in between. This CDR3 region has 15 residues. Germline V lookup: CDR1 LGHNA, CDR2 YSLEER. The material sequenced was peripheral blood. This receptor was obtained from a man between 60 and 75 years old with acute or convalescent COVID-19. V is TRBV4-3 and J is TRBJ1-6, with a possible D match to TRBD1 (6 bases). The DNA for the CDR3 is TGCGCCAGCAGCCAAGCTCGGGGGGCGCAATCACCCCTCCACTTT. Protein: CASSQARGAQSPLHF.